The 30 T cell receptor beta chains reported below all come from one sample, sequenced in a study of blood T cell repertoires in COVID-19. The assay was immunoSEQ multiplex PCR, and TCRdb's table has in-frame clones only and misses some. This sample yields more than 200,000 clones, of which approximately 90% are seen a single time; 4.5% to 7.5% belongs to the top ten. Sequencing was done on a sample of peripheral blood. The receptors derive from an older man with acute or convalescent COVID-19.

J is TRBJ1-4 and V is TRBV28; 10 nucleotides agree with TRBD1. The CDR3 spans 15 residues. CDR1 and CDR2 (germline): MDHEN, SYDVKM. Trimming removed 6 bases from V and 10 bases from J; junction bases left unmatched: 11. The CDR3 region has the DNA TGTGCCAGCAGGCAGCCTGGACAGGGGGAGGGAAAACTGTTTTTT. Translation gives CASRQPGQGEGKLFF.

The chain links TRBV5-6 to TRBJ1-1; no firm D call. The CDR3 is 15 amino acids. Germline V gene sequence: CDR1 SGHDT, CDR2 YYEEEE. V was pared by 4 bases and J by 1 base, with 14 bases between. This CDR3 reads CASSQRLSGNTEAFF. The DNA of the CDR3 is TGTGCCAGCAGCCAAAGACTATCTGGGAACACTGAAGCTTTCTTT.

V usage is TRBV19 and J usage is TRBJ1-5, with 8 bases that match TRBD1. Germline CDR1 LNHDA, CDR2 SQIVND (reference sequence). The CDR3 spans 14 residues. V lost 8 bases to trimming and J lost 3 bases; unmatched junction nucleotides: 6. This CDR3 is CASVRDRNNQPQHF. DNA of the CDR3: TGTGCCAGTGTCCGGGACAGGAACAATCAGCCCCAGCATTTT.

The rearrangement uses TRBV6-6 and TRBJ2-3; D is undetermined. Trimming pared 4 bases from V and 5 bases from J, leaving 7 bases between. CDR3 length: 12 residues. CDR1 is MNHNY and CDR2 is SVGAGI in the germline V gene (reference sequence). The DNA of the CDR3 is TGTGCCAGCAGTTCGCGCATAGATACGCAGTATTTT. Translation: CASSSRIDTQYF.

V is TRBV7-9 and J is TRBJ2-3; TRBD2 agrees at 13 bases. The CDR3 is made up of 18 amino acids. Losses at the gene ends were 5 bases for V and 0 bases for J; bases not matched to a gene: 8. Germline-derived CDR1 and CDR2 are SEHNR and FQNEAQ (reference sequence). CDR3 nucleotide sequence: TGTGCCAGCAGCGGGGCCGGACTAGCGGGAGTTAGCACAGATACGCAGTATTTT. As protein: CASSGAGLAGVSTDTQYF.

This chain connects TRBV5-4 to TRBJ2-6, with TRBD1 identical over 9 bases. The CDR3 length is 15 residues. Germline values: CDR1 SGHNT, CDR2 YYREEE (reference sequence). V lost 4 bases, J lost 13 bases, and 12 bases stayed unmatched. This chain's CDR3 is CASSNTGQGPVVLTF. CDR3 in DNA: TGTGCCAGCAGCAATACCGGACAGGGGCCCGTAGTCCTGACTTTC.

The chain employs TRBV9 and TRBJ2-1, with 8 bases identical to TRBD2. Germline CDR1 and CDR2: SGDLS and YYNGEE. CDR3 size: 17 residues. V lost 0 bases and J lost 0; bases outside the gene matches: 5. The DNA for the CDR3 is TGTGCCAGCAGCGTAGCTTCTAGCGGGCGCTCCTACAATGAGCAGTTCTTC. Amino acid sequence: CASSVASSGRSYNEQFF.

The V and J genes are TRBV11-3 and TRBJ2-1; 16 bases fit TRBD2. Trimming at V came to 6 bases and at J to 1 base, leaving 9 bases not matched to a gene. The germline V gene has CDR1 SGHNT and CDR2 YENEEA. CDR3 length equals 19 residues. CDR3 DNA sequence: TGTGCCAGCAGTTTCACCGGGACTAGCGGGAGGGGTTCCTACAATGAGCAGTTCTTC. Its protein is CASSFTGTSGRGSYNEQFF.

The chain joins TRBV15 to TRBJ1-5, with 9 bases identical to TRBD1. V gave up 4 bases and J gave up 4 bases; unmatched junction bases: 5. The CDR3 covers 15 residues. Germline V gene sequence: CDR1 LNHNV, CDR2 YYDKDF (reference sequence). This CDR3 reads CATSTLGTGNQPQHF. The CDR3 coding sequence is TGTGCCACCAGCACACTGGGGACAGGGAATCAGCCCCAGCATTTT.

The chain links TRBV19 to TRBJ1-3; the match to TRBD1 covers 9 bases. Germline V gene sequence: CDR1 LNHDA, CDR2 SQIVND (reference sequence). With 6 bases clipped from V and 0 bases from J, the junction kept 6 bases outside the gene matches. This CDR3 has 16 amino acids. The CDR3 protein is CASRDRGHSSGNTIYF. CDR3 DNA sequence: TGTGCCAGTAGGGACAGGGGACATTCCTCTGGAAACACCATATATTTT. Full variable domain (outside the CDR3, taken from reference TRBV19 and TRBJ1-3): DGGITQSPKYLFRKEGQNVTLSCEQNLNHDAMYWYRQDPGQGLRLIYYSQIVNDFQKGDIAEGYSVSREKKESFPLTVTSAQKNPTAFYLCASRDRGHSSGNTIYFGEGSWLTVV.

The rearrangement links TRBV6-1 to TRBJ1-1, with TRBD1 matching 8 bases. Germline V CDR1 and CDR2: MNHNS, SASEGT. This CDR3 is 15 amino acids long. V lost 2 bases, J lost 9 bases, and 11 bases stayed unmatched. Written as DNA, the CDR3 is TGTGCCAGCAGTGAACCGGGACAGGCCGTCGTGAAAGCTTTCTTT. Translated: CASSEPGQAVVKAFF.

The rearrangement links TRBV5-1 to TRBJ2-1, with 9 bases fitting TRBD2. The CDR3 runs to 15 residues. Germline CDR1 SGHRS, CDR2 YFSETQ. V lost 1 base to trimming and J lost 3 bases; unmatched junction nucleotides: 2. The CDR3 loop is CASSLLAGDYNEQFF. DNA for the CDR3: TGCGCCAGCAGCTTGTTAGCGGGAGACTACAATGAGCAGTTCTTC.

The rearrangement links TRBV7-2 to TRBJ2-1, with TRBD2 matching over 10 bases. This CDR3 comprises 15 residues. Trimming removed 2 bases from V and 7 bases from J; junction bases left unmatched: 5. Germline CDR1 is SGHTA and CDR2 is FQGNSA. Here the CDR3 DNA reads TGTGCCAGCAGCTTATTAGCGGGAGGAGGTAATGAGCAGTTCTTC. Translation: CASSLLAGGGNEQFF.

The chain carries TRBV30 and TRBJ1-2; TRBD1 agrees at 9 bases. V was clipped by 5 bases and J by 4 bases; unmatched bases: 5. The germline V gene has CDR1 GTSNPN and CDR2 SVGIG (reference sequence). The CDR3 spans 13 residues. The CDR3 nucleotides read TGTGCCTGGGGACAGGGGACCAGCTATGGCTACACCTTC. Its translation is CAWGQGTSYGYTF.

In its sample, this clone was seen once. This CDR3 is also generated by other DNA sequences in the sample. CDR3 region: CASSSQGPNEKLFF. The CDR3 DNA follows: TGTGCCAGCTCATCACAGGGGCCTAATGAAAAACTGTTTTTT. This rearrangement joins TRBV18 to TRBJ1-4; TRBD1 aligns across 7 bases. The germline V gene has CDR1 KGHSH and CDR2 LQKENI. This CDR3 is built from 14 residues. V was clipped by 5 bases and J by 3 bases; unmatched bases: 3.

The chain uses TRBV27 and TRBJ2-1; D perhaps matches TRBD2 (7 bases). Germline V gene lookup returns CDR1 MNHEY and CDR2 SMNVEV (reference sequence). With 2 bases removed from V and 12 bases from J, the gap between germline ends came to 17 bases. The CDR3 extends over 14 amino acids. The CDR3 protein is CASSLAGAYDGQFF. The CDR3 DNA follows: TGTGCCAGCAGTTTAGCGGGGGCCTATGATGGGCAGTTCTTC.

The chain has TRBV24-1 and TRBJ2-2; TRBD1 matches at 9 bases. Trimming removed 3 bases from V and 2 bases from J; junction bases left unmatched: 15. This CDR3 spans 20 amino acids. Germline V lookup: CDR1 KGHDR, CDR2 SFDVKD. In DNA form, the CDR3 reads TGTGCCACCAGTGATCGATATGGACAGGGGAGGTCGGATAACACCGGGGAGCTGTTTTTT. Protein: CATSDRYGQGRSDNTGELFF.

V and J are TRBV7-9 and TRBJ2-2, with 10 bases that match TRBD2. V trimming: 3 bases; J trimming: 4 bases; junction bases outside the gene matches: 5. The CDR3 is made up of 16 amino acids. Germline CDR1 reads SEHNR; CDR2 reads FQNEAQ (reference sequence). CDR3 region: CASSFFTSGVTGELFF. In DNA, the CDR3 is TGTGCCAGCAGCTTTTTCACTAGCGGGGTCACCGGGGAGCTGTTTTTT.

The chain recombines TRBV19 with TRBJ1-1; possible D gene TRBD1, 5 bases. This CDR3 is 13 amino acids long. Trimming stripped 3 bases from V and 4 bases from J, with 9 bases between. Germline lookup yields CDR1 LNHDA and CDR2 SQIVND (reference sequence). The CDR3 DNA sequence: TGTGCCAGTAGTATGGGGGGGTTCACTGAAGCTTTCTTT. This gives the protein CASSMGGFTEAFF.

The J gene is TRBJ2-5, the V gene TRBV24-1, with D maybe TRBD2 (5 bases). Trimming removed 3 bases at V and 5 bases at J, with 12 bases between. The germline V gene has CDR1 KGHDR and CDR2 SFDVKD. CDR3 length: 14 residues. The CDR3 loop reads CATSDPSGIETQYF. The CDR3 nucleotides read TGTGCCACCAGTGATCCAAGCGGTATTGAGACCCAGTACTTC.

J is TRBJ1-2 and V is TRBV13; the match to TRBD1 covers 9 bases. Germline V gene data show CDR1 as PRHDT and CDR2 as FYEKMQ (reference sequence). CDR3 length equals 19 residues. J gave up 3 bases and V 5 bases, and 19 bases lay outside the gene matches. Here the CDR3 reads CASSPKYPGQGGFDYGYTF. CDR3 DNA sequence: TGTGCCAGCAGCCCTAAATACCCGGGACAGGGTGGATTCGACTATGGCTACACCTTC.

This chain links TRBV27 with TRBJ2-5, with TRBD1 identical over 8 bases. V lost 2 bases, J lost 5 bases, and 13 bases stayed unmatched. Germline CDR1 is MNHEY and CDR2 is SMNVEV (reference sequence). This CDR3 is 17 amino acids long. CDR3 bases: TGTGCCAGCAGTTTAAAGGGTACAGGGGGTATTTACGAGACCCAGTACTTC. Encoded protein: CASSLKGTGGIYETQYF.

This clone was found a few times. The chain joins TRBV5-1 to TRBJ2-7; 7 bases match TRBD2. V shed 0 bases and J 3 bases; nucleotides not matched to a gene: 6. Germline values: CDR1 SGHRS, CDR2 YFSETQ. This CDR3 is 15 amino acids long. In nucleotides, the CDR3 is TGCGCCAGCAGCTTGGGTTGGGAGGGCCGCTACGAGCAGTACTTC. Residues: CASSLGWEGRYEQYF.

The CDR3 DNA is TGTGCCAGCAGCGTAGGTGGTCACGGGACTAGCACAGATACGCAGTATTTT. This codes for CASSVGGHGTSTDTQYF. This chain links TRBV9 with TRBJ2-3; D might be TRBD2 (6 bases). The CDR3 sequence is 17 residues long. Per the germline V gene, CDR1 is SGDLS and CDR2 is YYNGEE. Trimming removed 0 bases from V and 0 bases from J, with 14 bases in between.

The chain is built from TRBV3-1 (or the pseudogene TRBV3-2) and TRBJ2-3, with TRBD2 identical over 13 bases. The germline gives CDR1 LGHDT, CDR2 YNNKEL (reference sequence). V lost 2 bases, J lost 0 bases, and 20 bases stayed unmatched. This CDR3 is built from 23 residues. The CDR3 protein is CASSQLYDKTGTSGDASTDTQYF. CDR3 DNA sequence: TGTGCCAGCAGCCAACTCTATGATAAAACCGGGACTAGCGGGGATGCTAGCACAGATACGCAGTATTTT.

This clone appeared a single time. This sequence joins TRBV11-3 and TRBJ2-7, with D unresolved. Looked up from germline, CDR1 is SGHNT and CDR2 is YENEEA. The CDR3 has 13 residues. The V gene lost 1 base and the J gene lost 6 bases, with 10 bases spanning the gap. In DNA, the CDR3 is TGTGCCAGCAGCTTAGTGGAGATTGGCGAGCAGTACTTC. It encodes CASSLVEIGEQYF.

This chain joins TRBV5-1 and TRBJ2-2; TRBD2 matches at 10 bases. V was clipped by 6 bases and J by 7 bases; unmatched bases: 12. CDR1 is SGHRS and CDR2 is YFSETQ in the germline V gene. The CDR3 has 16 residues. The chain's CDR3 is CASIASAGGPNGELFF. DNA for the CDR3: TGCGCCAGCATCGCTTCAGCGGGAGGGCCAAACGGGGAGCTGTTTTTT.

This sequence joins TRBV6-6 and TRBJ2-1; 7 bases are shared with TRBD2. The CDR3 is made up of 13 amino acids. Trimming took 6 bases from V and 9 from J; bases not matched to a gene: 8. The V gene's germline CDR1 is MNHNY and CDR2 SVGAGI (reference sequence). The CDR3 DNA reads as TGTGCCAGCAGGGAGCGGGATCCTACTGAGCAGTTCTTC. Translation gives CASRERDPTEQFF.

The J gene is TRBJ2-6, the V gene TRBV25-1; D perhaps matches TRBD2 (7 bases). The CDR3 is 17 residues long. Between the trimmed V and J ends, which lost 3 bases and 1 base, there was a span of 13 bases. Germline V gene sequence: CDR1 MGHDK, CDR2 SYGVNS. CDR3 sequence: CASSDRGAHSGANVLTF. CDR3 sequence (DNA): TGTGCCAGCAGTGACCGGGGGGCGCATTCTGGGGCCAACGTCCTGACTTTC.

The chain joins TRBV5-1 to TRBJ2-3, with 7 bases identical to TRBD1. The CDR3 has 14 amino acids. Germline V CDR1 and CDR2: SGHRS, YFSETQ. With V trimmed by 1 base and J by 4 bases, 3 bases remained unmatched. The CDR3 DNA reads TGCGCCAGCAGCTTGCAGGGGGTCGCAGATACGCAGTATTTT. Protein sequence: CASSLQGVADTQYF. The full variable domain, rest sourced from reference TRBV5-1 and TRBJ2-3, is KAGVTQTPRYLIKTRGQQVTLSCSPISGHRSVSWYQQTPGQGLQFLFEYFSETQRNKGNFPGRFSGRQFSNSRSEMNVSTLELGDSALYLCASSLQGVADTQYFGPGTRLTVL.